A single TCR beta chain is shown here with its context. The target antigen is unknown. The data were taken from a study of cytomegalovirus exposure and HLA in healthy donors. Study-wide background: The 90 to 150 validation repertoires were produced on the same platform as the roughly 700 repertoires of the first cohort. This was reported in a later analysis. Study-wide results and limits: Rare sequences made up most TCRs, while some public TCRs were found in many donors.

The protocol was immunoSEQ multiplex PCR, while the TCRdb copy is restricted to in-frame clones and leaves out a portion. The table lists around 61,000 clones, over 85% of them singletons. V lost 2 bases and J 5 bases, leaving 3 bases between the germline ends. The CDR3 has 11 residues. Germline assignment: CDR1 KGHSH and CDR2 LQKENI. The sequenced sample consisted of PBMCs. The sequence derives from a man aged 18 to 30 in good health and CMV-seronegative. The rearrangement uses TRBV18 and TRBJ2-5; D unresolved. The DNA of the CDR3 is TGTGCCAGCTCACCATCGGAGACCCAGTACTTC. Translating gives CASSPSETQYF. The full variable domain, completed using reference TRBV18 and TRBJ2-5, is NAGVMQNPRHLVRRRGQEARLRCSPMKGHSHVYWYRQLPEEGLKFMVYLQKENIIDESGMPKERFSAEFPKEGPSILRIQQVVRGDSAAYFCASSPSETQYFGPGTRLLVL.